The rows below give T cell receptor beta chains drawn from one sample of a study of shared clonotypes between healthy human individuals. Clones were read by immunoSEQ multiplex PCR, and TCRdb kept only the in-frame ones, dropping some. There are millions of clones in the sample; 90% to 95% occur only once, and 0.13% to 0.15% lies in the top ten. The specimen sequenced was naive CD4+ T cells sorted from blood. The source is a man aged 18 to 30 in good health. Both conserved end residues are part of each CDR3. A D gene is named only where the DNA matches it firmly. Where a row states a size, it is once, few, many or the class of an expanded clone; other rows omit it.

>once|TRBV30|TRBJ1-5|NA
CAWSSKVSSNQPQHF
TGTGCCTGGAGTAGTAAGGTTTCAAGCAATCAGCCCCAGCATTTT
>NA|TRBV6-1|TRBJ1-5|NA
CASSVGPYSNQPQHF
TGTGCCAGCAGTGTGGGACCGTATAGCAATCAGCCCCAGCATTTT
>NA|TRBV6-6|TRBJ1-6|NA
CASRQGAGGNSPLHF
TGTGCCAGCAGACAGGGAGCGGGGGGTAATTCACCCCTCCACTTT
>NA|TRBV4-1|TRBJ2-7|TRBD2
CASSPLPHAGAYEQYF
TGCGCCAGCAGCCCCCTTCCCCACGCGGGGGCCTACGAGCAGTACTTC
>NA|TRBV5-4|TRBJ2-7|TRBD1
CASSPRGQGGVRVQYF
TGTGCCAGCAGCCCACGGGGACAGGGGGGAGTAAGGGTGCAGTACTTC
>NA|TRBV4-1|TRBJ2-2|TRBD2
CASSQAGGRNTGELFF
TGCGCCAGCAGCCAAGCGGGGGGGCGGAACACCGGGGAGCTGTTTTTT
>NA|TRBV19|TRBJ1-5|NA
CASSAGAGNQPQHF
TGTGCCAGTAGTGCCGGGGCAGGCAATCAGCCCCAGCATTTT
>NA|TRBV28|TRBJ1-5|NA
CASSFEWSNQPQHF
TGTGCCAGCAGTTTTGAATGGAGCAATCAGCCCCAGCATTTT
>NA|TRBV7-1|TRBJ1-2|TRBD1
CASSTLDRTYGYTF
TGTGCCAGCAGCACACTGGACAGGACCTATGGCTACACCTTC
>NA|TRBV5-4|TRBJ1-4|NA
CASSKQGEDEKLFF
TGTGCCAGCAGCAAGCAAGGAGAGGATGAAAAACTGTTTTTT
>NA|TRBV6-6|TRBJ2-7|NA
CASSQRRDPGGEQYF
TGTGCCAGCAGTCAACGCCGGGACCCCGGTGGGGAGCAGTACTTC
>NA|TRBV30|TRBJ2-7|TRBD2
CACLAGAPYEQYF
TGTGCCTGCTTAGCGGGAGCACCCTACGAGCAGTACTTC
>once|TRBV21-1|TRBJ1-6|NA
CASSKEVHLNSPLHF
TGTGCCAGCAGCAAAGAAGTGCACCTTAATTCACCCCTCCACTTT
>NA|TRBV28|TRBJ1-2|NA
CASSLGRQSYGYTF
TGTGCCAGCAGTTTAGGCAGACAGAGCTATGGCTACACCTTC
>NA|TRBV18|TRBJ1-3|NA
CASSPGAINSGNTIYF
TGTGCCAGCTCACCAGGGGCTATAAACTCTGGAAACACCATATATTTT
>NA|TRBV21-1|TRBJ2-7|NA
CASSSSAYEQYF
TGTGCCAGCAGCAGTTCGGCGTATGAGCAGTACTTC
>NA|TRBV5-1|TRBJ2-1|TRBD1
CASSLEGQGYEQFF
TGCGCCAGCAGCTTGGAGGGACAGGGCTATGAGCAGTTCTTC
>NA|TRBV15|TRBJ2-7|NA
CATRELGGESSYEQYF
TGTGCCACCAGAGAGCTGGGGGGTGAAAGCTCCTACGAGCAGTACTTC
>NA|TRBV7-9|TRBJ1-6|NA
CASSPLGGGLVSPLHF
TGTGCCAGCAGCCCGCTCGGCGGGGGGCTGGTTTCACCCCTCCACTTT
>many|TRBV28|TRBJ1-2|NA
CASSLTGTNYGYTF
TGTGCCAGCAGTTTGACTGGAACTAACTATGGCTACACCTTC
>NA|TRBV30|TRBJ2-7|NA
CAWSKPGTAPEQYF
TGTGCCTGGAGCAAGCCCGGGACGGCCCCCGAGCAGTACTTC
>NA|TRBV28|TRBJ1-5|NA
CASSLRGASYSNQPQHF
TGTGCCAGCAGTTTACGGGGGGCTAGTTATAGCAATCAGCCCCAGCATTTT
>NA|TRBV7-2|TRBJ2-7|TRBD1
CASSLEGTGSRYEQYF
TGTGCCAGCAGCTTGGAAGGGACAGGGTCTCGATACGAGCAGTACTTC
>NA|TRBV9|TRBJ2-1|NA
CASSGTVYNEQFF
TGTGCCAGCAGCGGGACAGTTTACAATGAGCAGTTCTTC
>NA|TRBV27|TRBJ2-7|TRBD1
CASSPGQGGTYEQYF
TGTGCCAGCAGTCCCGGACAGGGGGGCACCTACGAGCAGTACTTC
>NA|TRBV28|TRBJ1-5|NA
CASSFGTNQPQHF
TGTGCCAGCAGTTTTGGGACGAATCAGCCCCAGCATTTT
>once|TRBV7-2|TRBJ2-7|NA
CASSPTLYEQYF
TGTGCCAGCAGCCCCACATTATACGAGCAGTACTTC
>NA|TRBV28|TRBJ2-7|NA
CASRGSPLYEQYF
TGTGCCAGCAGGGGTTCCCCCTTGTACGAGCAGTACTTC
>NA|TRBV5-1|TRBJ2-5|NA
CASSGRTNQETQYF
TGCGCCAGCAGCGGGCGGACTAACCAAGAGACCCAGTACTTC
>NA|TRBV15|TRBJ2-5|TRBD1
CATSRGQGKETQYF
TGTGCCACCAGCAGAGGACAGGGAAAAGAGACCCAGTACTTC
>NA|TRBV5-1|TRBJ2-7|TRBD2
CASSLVAGVREQYF
TGCGCCAGCAGCTTGGTTGCGGGAGTCCGCGAGCAGTACTTC
>NA|TRBV6-5|TRBJ1-3|NA
CASSYSSDRTGNTIYF
TGTGCCAGCAGTTACTCGTCGGATCGAACGGGAAACACCATATATTTT
>NA|TRBV21-1|TRBJ2-1|NA
CASTPRRPLAGPYNEQFF
TGTGCCAGCACCCCAAGGCGGCCACTAGCGGGGCCCTACAATGAGCAGTTCTTC
>NA|TRBV27|TRBJ1-2|NA
CASSPTLTANYGYTF
TGTGCCAGCAGTCCAACCTTGACAGCTAACTATGGCTACACCTTC
>NA|TRBV7-2|TRBJ2-1|TRBD2
CASSPGLAGVNEQFF
TGTGCCAGCAGTCCGGGACTAGCGGGAGTTAATGAGCAGTTCTTC
>NA|TRBV29-1|TRBJ1-4|TRBD1
CSVEGQGGEKLFF
TGCAGCGTGGAGGGACAGGGAGGGGAAAAACTGTTTTTT
>NA|TRBV6-1|TRBJ2-3|TRBD1
CASRDRAVDTQYF
TGTGCCAGCCGGGACAGGGCTGTAGATACGCAGTATTTT
>NA|TRBV10-2|TRBJ2-7|NA
CASLGLHEQYF
TGCGCCAGCTTGGGTCTCCACGAGCAGTACTTC
>NA|TRBV19|TRBJ1-5|NA
CASRGVGNQPQHF
TGTGCCAGTAGGGGGGTTGGCAATCAGCCCCAGCATTTT
>NA|TRBV7-3|TRBJ2-3|TRBD2
CASSQRGETDTQYF
TGTGCCAGCTCCCAGCGGGGGGAAACAGATACGCAGTATTTT
>NA|TRBV11-1|TRBJ1-1|NA
CASSEQNTEAFF
TGTGCCAGCAGCGAACAGAACACTGAAGCTTTCTTT
>NA|TRBV10-3|TRBJ1-1|NA
CAISGSNTEAFF
TGTGCCATCAGTGGGTCGAACACTGAAGCTTTCTTT
>once|TRBV19|TRBJ2-5|TRBD1
CASSSGQGAWETQYF
TGTGCCAGTAGCTCCGGACAGGGGGCCTGGGAGACCCAGTACTTC
>NA|TRBV6-5|TRBJ2-7|NA
CASSRGEYEQYF
TGTGCCAGCAGTAGAGGGGAATATGAGCAGTACTTC